Listed below are T cell receptor beta chains from one sample, sequenced in a study of blood T cell repertoires in COVID-19. Assay: immunoSEQ multiplex PCR; the TCRdb copy retains only in-frame clones and omits some. The repertoire consists of roughly 250,000 clones, with approximately 78% occurring once and the leading ten covering 9.5% to 15%. Sequencing was performed on peripheral blood. These receptor sequences come from a woman aged 55-75 years with active or convalescent COVID-19. The CDR3 runs from the conserved cysteine through the conserved F or W. D genes are given only for firm matches. The size entry is marked missing in some rows and otherwise reads once, few, many or a size class.

J gene | clone size | V gene | D gene | CDR3 DNA | CDR3 protein
TRBJ2-7 | - | TRBV19 | TRBD1 | TGTGCCAGTAGTATACAAGGGGGCCAACTGGTCTACGAGCAGTACTTC | CASSIQGGQLVYEQYF
TRBJ2-3 | - | TRBV5-6 | - | TGTGCCAGCACCCCGTTGGGGGGAAGCACAGATACGCAGTATTTT | CASTPLGGSTDTQYF
TRBJ2-7 | few | TRBV7-6 | - | TGTGCCAGCAGCCGGAGGACAGGGTCTCCTTCGGGGGGAGACGAGCAGTACTTC | CASSRRTGSPSGGDEQYF
TRBJ1-3 | - | TRBV7-2 | TRBD1 | TGTGCCAGCAGCTACCACGGACAGGATTCCAACACCATATATTTT | CASSYHGQDSNTIYF
TRBJ2-3 | - | TRBV5-5 | TRBD2 | TGTGCCAGCAGCAAACCGGGACTAGCGGGGACAGATACGCAGTATTTT | CASSKPGLAGTDTQYF
TRBJ2-1 | - | TRBV27 | - | TGTGCCAGCAGTTTCTTGGGGCCGTACAATGAGCAGTTCTTC | CASSFLGPYNEQFF
TRBJ1-6 | - | TRBV7-9 | TRBD1 | TGTGCCCTGAAAGGGTCAGGGGGCAATAATTCACCCCTCCACTTT | CALKGSGGNNSPLHF
TRBJ1-1 | - | TRBV6-5 | - | TGTGCCAGCAGCGGGGGTTTGAGCACTGAAGCTTTCTTT | CASSGGLSTEAFF
TRBJ1-1 | many | TRBV3-1/TRBV3-2 | - | TGTGCCAGCAGCCAAGGGACAGACATGAACACTGAAGCTTTCTTT | CASSQGTDMNTEAFF
TRBJ2-1 | few | TRBV30 | - | TGTGCCTGGAGTGTACTGGGCACGAGCTCCTACAATGAGCAGTTCTTC | CAWSVLGTSSYNEQFF
TRBJ2-1 | - | TRBV2 | TRBD2 | TGTGCCAGCAGTGACCCCTTAGCGGGGGACACCTACAATGAGCAGTTCTTC | CASSDPLAGDTYNEQFF
TRBJ2-7 | - | TRBV12-3/TRBV12-4 | TRBD1 | TGTGCCAGCAGTTGGACAGGGCGCGAGCAGTACTTC | CASSWTGREQYF
TRBJ2-5 | - | TRBV10-3 | TRBD2 | TGTGCCATCGGTTCTAACTCCCCGGGACTAGGAGAGGAGACCCAGTACTTC | CAIGSNSPGLGEETQYF
TRBJ2-1 | - | TRBV7-9 | TRBD2 | TGTGCCAGCAGCTTAGATCTTAACGGGGGGAGGGAGTTCTTC | CASSLDLNGGREFF
TRBJ1-6 | - | TRBV9 | TRBD1 | TGTGCCAGCAGCGTACGGGACAGGGGGCTTTCACCCCTCCACTTT | CASSVRDRGLSPLHF
TRBJ2-3 | - | TRBV3-1/TRBV3-2 | TRBD2 | TGTGCCAGCAGCCAAGGAACCAGCGGGGGGTGGGATACGCAGTATTTT | CASSQGTSGGWDTQYF
TRBJ1-5 | - | TRBV10-1 | - | TGCGCCAGCAGCTCCCGACAGACAGCTAGAGATCAGCCCCAGCATTTT | CASSSRQTARDQPQHF
TRBJ1-4 | - | TRBV19 | TRBD1 | TGTGCCAGTAGGGACGGGACAGCAACTAATGAAAAACTGTTTTTT | CASRDGTATNEKLFF
TRBJ1-6 | - | TRBV7-9 | TRBD1 | TGTGCCAGCAGCTTCGGGACAGATAATTCACCCCTCCACTTT | CASSFGTDNSPLHF
TRBJ2-2 | - | TRBV21-1 | - | TGTGCCAGCAGCAATCGGGTCAGGGGGGCGGGGGAGCTGTTTTTT | CASSNRVRGAGELFF
TRBJ2-3 | - | TRBV19 | TRBD2 | TGTGCCAGTAGTGCTGGGCTAGCGGAAACAGATACGCAGTATTTT | CASSAGLAETDTQYF
TRBJ1-5 | - | TRBV19 | - | TGTGCCAGTAGTATAGTAGGGGCAGGTCCCCCCAATCAGCCCCAGCATTTT | CASSIVGAGPPNQPQHF
TRBJ1-2 | - | TRBV3-1/TRBV3-2 | - | TGTGCCAGCAGCCAGACACGGGAGGGCTACACCTTC | CASSQTREGYTF
TRBJ1-6 | - | TRBV3-1/TRBV3-2 | TRBD1 | TGTGCCAGCAGCATGGACAGGAATAATTCACCCCTCCACTTT | CASSMDRNNSPLHF
TRBJ2-1 | - | TRBV6-1 | TRBD2 | TGTGCCAGCAGTGACGGGGGGGGCCTTGGTGAGCAGTTCTTC | CASSDGGGLGEQFF
TRBJ1-2 | - | TRBV6-6 | TRBD1 | TGTGCCAGCAGTCCCGATTCCGGGACAGGTCTTGGCTACACCTTC | CASSPDSGTGLGYTF
TRBJ2-7 | - | TRBV3-1/TRBV3-2 | - | TGTGCCAGCAGCCCTCGGACAGTTACCTACGAGCAGTACTTC | CASSPRTVTYEQYF
TRBJ2-1 | - | TRBV7-7 | - | TGTGCCAGCAGCTTGGAAGCTAGCTCTGACAATGAGCAGTTCTTC | CASSLEASSDNEQFF
TRBJ1-1 | - | TRBV9 | - | TGTGCCAGCAGCGTAGACAGGGTGAGAACTGAAGCTTTCTTT | CASSVDRVRTEAFF
TRBJ2-5 | - | TRBV5-5 | TRBD2 | TGTGCCAGCACCTACTGGGGAGGGGACGAGACCCAGTACTTC | CASTYWGGDETQYF
TRBJ2-3 | - | TRBV4-2 | TRBD2 | TGTGCCAGCAGCCAAGATTTACGGGGGGGCTTATATACGCAGTATTTT | CASSQDLRGGLYTQYF